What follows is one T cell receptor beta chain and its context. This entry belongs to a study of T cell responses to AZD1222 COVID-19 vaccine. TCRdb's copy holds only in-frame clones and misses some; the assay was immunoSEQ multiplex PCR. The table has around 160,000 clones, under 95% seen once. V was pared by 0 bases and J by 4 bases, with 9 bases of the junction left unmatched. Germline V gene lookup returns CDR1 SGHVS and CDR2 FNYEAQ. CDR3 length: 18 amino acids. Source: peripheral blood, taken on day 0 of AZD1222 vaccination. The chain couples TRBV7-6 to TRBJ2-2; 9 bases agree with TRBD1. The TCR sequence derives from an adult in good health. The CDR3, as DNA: TGTGCCAGCAGCTTAGCGCGCGGGACAGGGCTCGTCACCGGGGAGCTGTTTTTT. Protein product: CASSLARGTGLVTGELFF.